This T cell receptor (beta chain) originates from a study of blood T cell repertoires in COVID-19. Data came from immunoSEQ multiplex PCR; TCRdb stores just in-frame clones and leaves some out. The sample has approximately 170,000 clones; roughly 84% are singletons. This receptor was taken from a woman between 65 and 79 years old with COVID-19, enrolled during active disease. The sample was peripheral blood.

CDR3 DNA sequence: TGTGCCAGCAGTGAAGGATTGTCTAGAGGTCACGAGCAGTACTTC. The encoded protein is CASSEGLSRGHEQYF. The chain carries TRBV6-1 and TRBJ2-7; no definite D call. Trimming removed 1 base from V and 5 bases from J, with 15 bases in between. CDR3 length equals 15 residues. The germline V gene has CDR1 MNHNS and CDR2 SASEGT.